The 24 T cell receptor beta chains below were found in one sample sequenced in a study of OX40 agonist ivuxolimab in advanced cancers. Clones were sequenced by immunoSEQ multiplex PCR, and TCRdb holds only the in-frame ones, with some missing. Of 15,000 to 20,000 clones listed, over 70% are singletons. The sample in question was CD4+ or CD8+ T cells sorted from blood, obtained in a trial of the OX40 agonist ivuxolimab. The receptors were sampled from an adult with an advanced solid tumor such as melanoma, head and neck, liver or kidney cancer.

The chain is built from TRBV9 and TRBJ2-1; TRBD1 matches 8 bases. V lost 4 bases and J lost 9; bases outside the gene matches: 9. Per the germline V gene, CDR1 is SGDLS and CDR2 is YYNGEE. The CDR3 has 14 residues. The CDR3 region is CASSIRTGQAEQFF. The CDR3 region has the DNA TGTGCCAGCAGCATCAGGACAGGGCAAGCTGAGCAGTTCTTC.

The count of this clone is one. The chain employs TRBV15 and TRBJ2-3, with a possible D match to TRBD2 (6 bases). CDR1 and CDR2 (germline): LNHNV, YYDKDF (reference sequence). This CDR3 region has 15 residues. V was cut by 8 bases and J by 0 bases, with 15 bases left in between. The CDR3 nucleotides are TGTGCCACCTCCGGACTATCCCTTAGCACAGATACGCAGTATTTT. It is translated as CATSGLSLSTDTQYF.

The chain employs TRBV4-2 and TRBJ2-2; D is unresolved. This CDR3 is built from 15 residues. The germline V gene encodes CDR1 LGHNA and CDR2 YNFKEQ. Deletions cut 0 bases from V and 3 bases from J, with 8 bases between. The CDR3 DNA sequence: TGTGCCAGCAGCCAAGAGCGTGGATACACCGGGGAGCTGTTTTTT. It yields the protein CASSQERGYTGELFF.

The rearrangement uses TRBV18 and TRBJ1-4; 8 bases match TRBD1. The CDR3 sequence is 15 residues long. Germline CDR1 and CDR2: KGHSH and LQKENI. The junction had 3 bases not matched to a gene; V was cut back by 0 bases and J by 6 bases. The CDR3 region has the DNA TGTGCCAGCTCACCACCGGACAGGGTTGATGAAAAACTGTTTTTT. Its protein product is CASSPPDRVDEKLFF.

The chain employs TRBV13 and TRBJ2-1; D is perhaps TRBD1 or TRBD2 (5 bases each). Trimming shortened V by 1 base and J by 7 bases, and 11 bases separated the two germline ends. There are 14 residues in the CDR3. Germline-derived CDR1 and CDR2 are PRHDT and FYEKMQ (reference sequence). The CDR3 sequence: CASSLELGVNEQFF. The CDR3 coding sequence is TGTGCCAGCAGCTTAGAGCTGGGGGTGAATGAGCAGTTCTTC. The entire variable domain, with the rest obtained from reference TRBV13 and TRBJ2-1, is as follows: AAGVIQSPRHLIKEKRETATLKCYPIPRHDTVYWYQQGPGQDPQFLISFYEKMQSDKGSIPDRFSAQQFSDYHSELNMSSLELGDSALYFCASSLELGVNEQFFGPGTRLTVL.

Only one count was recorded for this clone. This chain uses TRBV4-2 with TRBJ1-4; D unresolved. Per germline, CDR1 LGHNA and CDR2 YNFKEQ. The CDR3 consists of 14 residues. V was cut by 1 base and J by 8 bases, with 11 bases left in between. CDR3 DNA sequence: TGTGCCAGCAGCCAAGCAAACTCGGGGGAAAAACTGTTTTTT. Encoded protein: CASSQANSGEKLFF.

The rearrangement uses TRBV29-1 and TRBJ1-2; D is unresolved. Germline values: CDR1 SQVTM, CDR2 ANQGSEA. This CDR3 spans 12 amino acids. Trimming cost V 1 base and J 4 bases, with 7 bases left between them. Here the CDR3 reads CSVEGQTYGYTF. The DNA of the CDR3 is TGCAGCGTTGAAGGGCAGACCTATGGCTACACCTTC.

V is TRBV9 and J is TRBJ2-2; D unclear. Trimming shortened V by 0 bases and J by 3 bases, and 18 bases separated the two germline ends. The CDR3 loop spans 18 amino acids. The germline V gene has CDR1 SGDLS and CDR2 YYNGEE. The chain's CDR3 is CASSVELSSGRHTGELFF. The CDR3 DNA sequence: TGTGCCAGCAGCGTAGAGTTGTCTTCAGGCCGCCACACCGGGGAGCTGTTTTTT.

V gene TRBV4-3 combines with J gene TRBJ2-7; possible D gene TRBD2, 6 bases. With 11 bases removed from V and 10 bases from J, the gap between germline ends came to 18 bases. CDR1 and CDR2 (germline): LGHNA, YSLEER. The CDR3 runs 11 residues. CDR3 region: CAHLKLGTQYF. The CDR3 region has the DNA TGCGCCCATCTAAAATTAGGGACTCAGTACTTC.

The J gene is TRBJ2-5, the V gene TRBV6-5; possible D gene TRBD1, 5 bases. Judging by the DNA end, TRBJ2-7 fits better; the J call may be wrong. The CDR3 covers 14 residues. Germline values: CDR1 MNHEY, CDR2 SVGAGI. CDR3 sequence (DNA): TGTGCCAGCAGTTACCTGGGCCAGGGCTACGAGCAGTACTTC. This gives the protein CASSYLGQGYEQYF.

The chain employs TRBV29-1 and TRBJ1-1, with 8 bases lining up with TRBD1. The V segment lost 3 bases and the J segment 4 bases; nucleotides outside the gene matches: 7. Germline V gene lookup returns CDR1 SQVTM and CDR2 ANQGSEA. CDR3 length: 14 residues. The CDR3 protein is CSVDSQGASTEAFF. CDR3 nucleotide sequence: TGCAGCGTTGATTCTCAGGGGGCGAGCACTGAAGCTTTCTTT.

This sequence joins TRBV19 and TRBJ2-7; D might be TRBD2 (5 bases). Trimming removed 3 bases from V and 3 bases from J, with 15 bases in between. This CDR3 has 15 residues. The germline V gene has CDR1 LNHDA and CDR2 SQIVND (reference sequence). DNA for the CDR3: TGTGCCAGTAGTATTAAGGACTTGCCGAACTACGAGCAGTACTTC. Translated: CASSIKDLPNYEQYF.

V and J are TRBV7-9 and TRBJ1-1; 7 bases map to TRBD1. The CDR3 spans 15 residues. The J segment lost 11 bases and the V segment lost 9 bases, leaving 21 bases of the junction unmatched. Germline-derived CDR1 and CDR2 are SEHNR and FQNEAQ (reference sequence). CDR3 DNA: TGTGCCAGTAACCCGACAGGGCAACCTTCTGCCTACGCTTTCTTT. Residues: CASNPTGQPSAYAFF. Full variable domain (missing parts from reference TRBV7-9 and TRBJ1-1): DTGVSQNPRHKITKRGQNVTFRCDPISEHNRLYWYRQTLGQGPEFLTYFQNEAQLEKSRLLSDRFSAERPKGSFSTLEIQRTEQGDSAMYLCASNPTGQPSAYAFFGQGTRLTVV.

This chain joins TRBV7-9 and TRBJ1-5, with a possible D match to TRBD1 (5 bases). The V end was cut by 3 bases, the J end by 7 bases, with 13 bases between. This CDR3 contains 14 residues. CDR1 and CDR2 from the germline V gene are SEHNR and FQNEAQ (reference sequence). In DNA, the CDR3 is TGTGCCAGCAGCTTTGGAGGGGTTGAGCAGCCCCAGCATTTT. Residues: CASSFGGVEQPQHF.

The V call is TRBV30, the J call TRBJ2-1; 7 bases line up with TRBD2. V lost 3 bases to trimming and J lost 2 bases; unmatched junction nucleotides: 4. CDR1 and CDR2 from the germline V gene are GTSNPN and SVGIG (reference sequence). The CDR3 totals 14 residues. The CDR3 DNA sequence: TGTGCCTGGAGCCCTAGCGGAGCCTACAATGAGCAGTTCTTC. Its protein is CAWSPSGAYNEQFF.

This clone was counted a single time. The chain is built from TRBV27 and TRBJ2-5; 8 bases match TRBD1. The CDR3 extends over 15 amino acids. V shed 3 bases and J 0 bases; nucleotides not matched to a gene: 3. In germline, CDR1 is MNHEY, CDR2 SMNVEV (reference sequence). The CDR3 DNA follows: TGTGCCAGCAGTTTCGGGACAGGCGACCAAGAGACCCAGTACTTC. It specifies CASSFGTGDQETQYF.

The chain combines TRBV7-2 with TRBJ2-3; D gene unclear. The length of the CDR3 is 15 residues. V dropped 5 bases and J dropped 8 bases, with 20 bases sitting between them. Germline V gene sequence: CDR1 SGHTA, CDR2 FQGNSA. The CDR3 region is CASSPGPAGGLTQYF. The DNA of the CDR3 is TGTGCCAGCAGCCCCGGACCGGCCGGTGGGCTTACGCAGTATTTT.

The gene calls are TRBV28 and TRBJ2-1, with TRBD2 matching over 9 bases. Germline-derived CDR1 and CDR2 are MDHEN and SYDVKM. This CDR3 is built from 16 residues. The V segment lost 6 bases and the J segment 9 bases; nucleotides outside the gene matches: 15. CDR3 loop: CASRTPLAGLSGEQFF. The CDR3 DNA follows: TGTGCCAGCAGGACCCCGCTAGCGGGATTATCCGGTGAGCAGTTCTTC.

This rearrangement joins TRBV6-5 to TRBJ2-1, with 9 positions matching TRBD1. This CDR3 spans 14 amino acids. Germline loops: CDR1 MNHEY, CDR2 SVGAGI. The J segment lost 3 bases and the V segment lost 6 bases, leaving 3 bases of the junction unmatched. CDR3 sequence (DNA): TGTGCCAGCAGCCGACAGGGGGGCTACAATGAGCAGTTCTTC. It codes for CASSRQGGYNEQFF.

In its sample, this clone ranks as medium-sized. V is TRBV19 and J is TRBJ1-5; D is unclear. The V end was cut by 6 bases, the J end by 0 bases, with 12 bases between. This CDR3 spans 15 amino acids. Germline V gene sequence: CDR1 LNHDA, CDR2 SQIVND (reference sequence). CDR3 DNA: TGTGCCAGTAGCCCCGAGCGTTATAGCAATCAGCCCCAGCATTTT. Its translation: CASSPERYSNQPQHF.

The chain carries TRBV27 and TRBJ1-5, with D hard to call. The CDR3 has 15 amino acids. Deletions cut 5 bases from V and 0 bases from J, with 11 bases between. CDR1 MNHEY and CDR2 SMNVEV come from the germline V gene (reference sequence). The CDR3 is CASSPQLYSNQPQHF. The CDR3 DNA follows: TGTGCCAGCAGTCCCCAACTGTATAGCAATCAGCCCCAGCATTTT.

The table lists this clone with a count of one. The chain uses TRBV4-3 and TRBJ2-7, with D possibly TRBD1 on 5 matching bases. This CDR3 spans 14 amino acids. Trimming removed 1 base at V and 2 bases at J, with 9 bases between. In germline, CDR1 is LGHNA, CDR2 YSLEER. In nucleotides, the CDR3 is TGCGCCAGCAGCCAAGGTGACAGTACCTACGAGCAGTACTTC. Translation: CASSQGDSTYEQYF.

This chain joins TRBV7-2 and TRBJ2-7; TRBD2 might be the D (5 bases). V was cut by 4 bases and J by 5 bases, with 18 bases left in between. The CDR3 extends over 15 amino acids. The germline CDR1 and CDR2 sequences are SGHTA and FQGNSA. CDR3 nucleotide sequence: TGTGCCAGCAGCTCGGATCCAGCGGCTTCTCACGAGCAGTACTTC. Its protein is CASSSDPAASHEQYF.

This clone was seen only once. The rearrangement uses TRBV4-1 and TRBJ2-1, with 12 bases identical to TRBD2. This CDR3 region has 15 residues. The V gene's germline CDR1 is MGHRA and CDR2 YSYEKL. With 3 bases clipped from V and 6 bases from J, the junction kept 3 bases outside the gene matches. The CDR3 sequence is CASSQTSGRANEQFF. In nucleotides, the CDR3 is TGCGCCAGCAGCCAGACTAGCGGGAGAGCCAATGAGCAGTTCTTC.